Listed below are T cell receptor beta chains from one sample, sequenced in a study of cytomegalovirus exposure and HLA in healthy donors. Sequencing was performed with immunoSEQ multiplex PCR; in TCRdb, only in-frame clones are kept and a portion is missing. Of 120,000 to 150,000 clones listed, around 79% are singletons. What was sequenced was PBMCs. These receptors all come from a female donor in good health and CMV-seronegative. Each CDR3 is given with its conserved first and last residue. The D gene is left open where the match is weak. Rows may omit the clone size; those that give it use once, few, many or a size class.

>TRBV13|TRBD2|few|TRBJ2-3
CASNSLAWLAGGTDTQYF
TGTGCCAGCAACTCCTTAGCGTGGCTAGCGGGGGGAACAGATACGCAGTATTTT
>TRBV25-1|-|-|TRBJ1-2
CASSESGGNYGYTF
TGTGCCAGCAGTGAATCGGGGGGGAACTATGGCTACACCTTC
>TRBV6-5|-|-|TRBJ1-6
CASRLQARNSPLHF
TGTGCCAGCAGACTACAGGCAAGGAATTCACCCCTCCACTTT
>TRBV7-9|-|-|TRBJ2-7
CASSLKARGSYEQYF
TGTGCCAGCAGCTTGAAAGCTCGAGGGAGCTACGAGCAGTACTTC
>TRBV27|-|-|TRBJ1-5
CASSLSRGRQPQHF
TGTGCCAGCAGTTTATCCCGGGGAAGGCAGCCCCAGCATTTT
>TRBV27|TRBD1|-|TRBJ2-5
CASRFRGLQYF
TGTGCCAGCAGATTTAGGGGGCTCCAGTACTTC
>TRBV15|-|few|TRBJ2-2
CATRRRVSGGELFF
TGTGCCACCAGGAGGCGTGTCAGTGGCGGGGAGCTGTTTTTT
>TRBV5-6|-|-|TRBJ1-2
CASSGDLWGYTF
TGTGCCAGCAGCGGGGACTTGTGGGGCTACACCTTC
>TRBV6-4|-|-|TRBJ1-1
CASSEEMNTEAFF
TGTGCCAGCAGTGAGGAGATGAACACTGAAGCTTTCTTT
>TRBV7-2|-|-|TRBJ1-2
CASSLGQRYYGYTF
TGTGCCAGCAGCTTAGGACAGAGGTACTATGGCTACACCTTC
>TRBV5-6|-|-|TRBJ2-3
CASSSPTQGGPYTDTQYF
TGTGCCAGCAGCTCCCCCACACAGGGCGGCCCATACACAGATACGCAGTATTTT
>TRBV30|TRBD1|-|TRBJ1-6
CAWKQGQINSPLHF
TGTGCCTGGAAACAGGGGCAGATAAATTCACCCCTCCACTTT
>TRBV30|-|-|TRBJ2-1
CTSQEGSYNEQFF
TGTACCAGCCAGGAAGGCTCCTACAATGAGCAGTTCTTC
>TRBV27|-|-|TRBJ2-5
CASSATVRNREKETQYF
TGTGCCAGCAGTGCCACGGTGCGTAACAGGGAGAAAGAGACCCAGTACTTC
>TRBV27|-|-|TRBJ1-2
CASSLHRVGNYGYTF
TGTGCCAGCAGTTTACACAGGGTGGGAAACTATGGCTACACCTTC
>TRBV27|-|-|TRBJ2-7
CASSLDNYEQYF
TGTGCCAGCAGTTTGGACAACTACGAGCAGTACTTC
>TRBV9|-|-|TRBJ2-7
CASSVGGRTDYEQYF
TGTGCCAGCAGCGTAGGAGGGAGAACTGACTACGAGCAGTACTTC
>TRBV4-3|TRBD1|-|TRBJ2-1
CASSQDIVQGAYNEQFF
TGCGCCAGCAGCCAAGACATCGTACAGGGGGCTTACAATGAGCAGTTCTTC
>TRBV5-1|TRBD1|-|TRBJ2-3
CASSLGTSGGDTQYF
TGCGCCAGCAGCTTGGGGACATCAGGGGGTGATACGCAGTATTTT
>TRBV15|-|-|TRBJ1-5
CATSRDKGVYQPQHF
TGTGCCACCAGCAGAGATAAAGGGGTTTATCAGCCCCAGCATTTT
>TRBV6-5|-|-|TRBJ1-2
CASSYRPGSGLDGYTF
TGTGCCAGCAGTTACCGCCCGGGGTCCGGACTTGATGGCTACACCTTC
>TRBV9|-|-|TRBJ1-1
CASSVAQGEAFF
TGTGCCAGCAGCGTAGCTCAGGGAGAAGCTTTCTTT
>TRBV6-5|-|-|TRBJ1-5
CASSHRVEDQPQHF
TGTGCCAGCAGTCACAGGGTTGAGGATCAGCCCCAGCATTTT
>TRBV11-2|TRBD1|-|TRBJ2-7
CASSLSAGTEGQYF
TGTGCCAGCAGCTTATCCGCCGGGACAGAAGGGCAGTACTTC
>TRBV5-1|-|-|TRBJ1-2
CASSLAGDANYGYTF
TGCGCCAGCAGCTTGGCCGGGGATGCTAACTATGGCTACACCTTC
>TRBV29-1|TRBD1|-|TRBJ1-2
CSGDRANYGYTF
TGCAGCGGTGACAGGGCCAACTATGGCTACACCTTC
>TRBV5-4|TRBD1|-|TRBJ2-5
CASSPRRWGQQTQYF
TGTGCCAGCAGCCCGAGGCGGTGGGGACAGCAGACCCAGTACTTC
>TRBV20-1|-|-|TRBJ2-3
CSAPQADTQYF
TGCAGTGCACCCCAGGCAGATACGCAGTATTTT
>TRBV4-3|-|-|TRBJ1-2
CASSQDDSAIYGYTF
TGCGCCAGCAGCCAAGATGACAGTGCGATCTATGGCTACACCTTC
>TRBV7-2|TRBD1|-|TRBJ2-7
CASREPGGSYEQYF
TGTGCCAGCAGGGAACCAGGGGGCTCCTACGAGCAGTACTTC
>TRBV7-9|-|-|TRBJ2-3
CASSPGGDTQYF
TGTGCCAGCAGCCCCGGAGGAGATACGCAGTATTTT
>TRBV5-1|-|-|TRBJ1-4
CASSVPTGGNEKLFF
TGCGCCAGCAGCGTCCCGACAGGCGGGAATGAAAAACTGTTTTTT
>TRBV11-3|-|-|TRBJ1-6
CASSWGPYSPLHF
TGTGCCAGCAGCTGGGGCCCCTATTCACCCCTCCACTTT
>TRBV10-3|TRBD1|-|TRBJ1-4
CAIRDPDRNEKLFF
TGTGCCATCAGGGACCCGGACAGGAATGAAAAACTGTTTTTT
>TRBV19|TRBD1|-|TRBJ2-3
CASSIGETGSGDTQYF
TGTGCCAGTAGTATAGGCGAGACAGGGTCAGGTGATACGCAGTATTTT
>TRBV7-2|TRBD2|-|TRBJ2-7
CASTKLAGGAYEQYF
TGTGCCAGTACAAAACTAGCGGGGGGGGCTTACGAGCAGTACTTC
>TRBV6-5|TRBD1|-|TRBJ2-5
CASSGTGGRETQYF
TGTGCCAGCAGCGGGACAGGGGGCCGGGAGACCCAGTACTTC
>TRBV11-3|TRBD2|-|TRBJ2-7
CASSLASGTSGRGEQYF
TGTGCCAGCAGCTTAGCTTCCGGGACTAGCGGGAGAGGCGAGCAGTACTTC
>TRBV4-1|TRBD1|-|TRBJ1-2
CASSRNRGNDGYTF
TGCGCCAGCAGCCGGAACAGGGGGAATGATGGCTACACCTTC
>TRBV10-3|-|-|TRBJ1-4
CATGGGNEKLFF
TGTGCCACCGGGGGGGGTAATGAAAAACTGTTTTTT
>TRBV4-1|TRBD1|-|TRBJ2-7
CASSQGPTGGAGYEQYF
TGCGCCAGCAGCCAAGGACCGACAGGGGGCGCGGGTTACGAGCAGTACTTC
>TRBV27|TRBD2|-|TRBJ2-1
CASRSAGHSYNEQFF
TGTGCCAGCAGGTCAGCGGGGCACTCCTACAATGAGCAGTTCTTC
>TRBV6-6|TRBD1|-|TRBJ1-1
CASSPTTGGGAFF
TGTGCCAGCAGCCCAACTACAGGGGGTGGAGCTTTCTTT
>TRBV5-6|TRBD2|once|TRBJ2-1
CASSPIRMGGGDEQFF
TGTGCCAGCAGCCCTATCCGGATGGGGGGGGGTGATGAGCAGTTCTTC
>TRBV27|TRBD2|-|TRBJ2-3
CASSLSGASGGHLTDTQYF
TGTGCCAGCAGTTTATCCGGGGCTAGCGGGGGCCACCTCACAGATACGCAGTATTTT
>TRBV11-3|-|-|TRBJ2-7
CASSPQPGVGEQYF
TGTGCCAGCAGCCCCCAGCCAGGGGTCGGCGAGCAGTACTTC
>TRBV27|-|-|TRBJ1-6
CASSPFASSYNSPLHF
TGTGCCAGCAGCCCTTTCGCCAGCTCCTATAATTCACCCCTCCACTTT
>TRBV18|TRBD1|-|TRBJ1-2
CASSGQAAYGYTF
TGTGCCAGCTCAGGACAGGCCGCTTATGGCTACACCTTC
>TRBV11-3|-|once|TRBJ2-7
CASGRVNPSYEQYF
TGTGCCAGCGGCCGGGTAAACCCTTCCTACGAGCAGTACTTC
>TRBV5-1|TRBD2|-|TRBJ2-2
CASSLGGSGTGELFF
TGCGCCAGCAGCTTGGGCGGGAGTGGGACCGGGGAGCTGTTTTTT
>TRBV5-8|TRBD2|-|TRBJ2-3
CASAYSGASGTDTQYF
TGTGCCAGCGCCTATAGCGGGGCCTCGGGAACAGATACGCAGTATTTT
>TRBV6-6|TRBD1|-|TRBJ1-2
CASMGTGANYGYTF
TGTGCCAGCATGGGGACAGGGGCGAACTATGGCTACACCTTC
>TRBV6-5|TRBD1|-|TRBJ1-1
CASSYGTGEEAFF
TGTGCCAGCAGTTACGGAACAGGGGAAGAAGCTTTCTTT